Each of the 29 T cell receptor beta chains below was sequenced from the same sample in a study of PD-L1 blockade in urothelial cancer. Generated by immunoSEQ multiplex PCR, the TCRdb table keeps only in-frame clones and is missing some. In the table there are some 89,000 clones, under 90% of which are singletons. The sample's time point: pretreatment peripheral blood. The source material was PBMCs, sampled around atezolizumab (anti-PD-L1) treatment. These receptors were obtained from a man aged 60 to 75 with urothelial cancer.

The chain employs TRBV27 and TRBJ2-7; 11 nucleotides match TRBD1. This CDR3 comprises 18 residues. Germline-derived CDR1 and CDR2 are MNHEY and SMNVEV (reference sequence). V shed 5 bases, J shed 7 bases, and the junction held 19 bases outside the gene matches. Here the CDR3 reads CASSPWTGGGNKISEQYF. DNA for the CDR3: TGTGCCAGCAGTCCTTGGACAGGGGGCGGGAACAAGATTTCGGAGCAGTACTTC.

The chain couples TRBV28 to TRBJ2-7, with a possible D match to TRBD1 (5 bases). CDR1 is MDHEN, CDR2 SYDVKM, per germline. The CDR3 contains 15 residues. Trimming pared 5 bases from V and 4 bases from J, leaving 18 bases between. This CDR3 reads CASSETGGHQYEQYF. The CDR3 nucleotides are TGTGCCAGCAGTGAGACGGGCGGACATCAGTACGAGCAGTACTTC.

The chain is built from TRBV11-1 and TRBJ2-3, with 11 bases that match TRBD1. The V segment lost 6 bases and the J segment 6 bases; nucleotides outside the gene matches: 8. The CDR3 is 15 residues long. Germline CDR1 SGHAT, CDR2 FQDESV (reference sequence). CDR3 residues: CASSSGQGAPDTQYF. CDR3 DNA: TGTGCCAGCAGTTCTGGACAGGGGGCTCCCGATACGCAGTATTTT.

The gene calls are TRBV27 and TRBJ2-7; 8 nucleotides line up with TRBD1. The CDR3 covers 19 residues. CDR1 and CDR2 from the germline V gene are MNHEY and SMNVEV (reference sequence). J gave up 5 bases and V 0 bases, and 18 bases lay outside the gene matches. The CDR3 DNA follows: TGTGCCAGCAGTTTATCGATACTGTTAGGGGGGACAGGCGGGAACGAGCAGTACTTC. Protein sequence: CASSLSILLGGTGGNEQYF.

The chain recombines TRBV11-2 with TRBJ1-1; D ambiguous. V lost 8 bases to trimming and J lost 1 base, with 11 bases between them. Germline V gene data show CDR1 as SGHAT and CDR2 as FQNNGV. CDR3 size: 13 residues. This chain's CDR3 is CASRRGPNTEAFF. CDR3 bases: TGTGCCAGCCGCAGAGGGCCGAACACTGAAGCTTTCTTT.

J is TRBJ2-6 and V is TRBV30, with D possibly being TRBD2 (6 bases). The CDR3 has 15 residues. The germline V and J ends were trimmed by 3 bases and 4 bases, with 13 bases remaining between them. The germline V gene has CDR1 GTSNPN and CDR2 SVGIG (reference sequence). The chain's CDR3 is CAWSPGTPGANVLTF. The CDR3 bases are TGTGCCTGGAGCCCCGGGACTCCAGGGGCCAACGTCCTGACTTTC. The variable domain in full, with the rest retrieved from reference TRBV30 and TRBJ2-6, is SQTIHQWPATLVQPVGSPLSLECTVEGTSNPNLYWYRQAAGRGLQLLFYSVGIGQISSEVPQNLSASRPQDRQFILSSKKLLLSDSGFYLCAWSPGTPGANVLTFGAGSRLTVL.

The chain has TRBV9 and TRBJ2-1; 10 bases align to TRBD2. Per germline, CDR1 SGDLS and CDR2 YYNGEE. The V segment lost 0 bases and the J segment 8 bases; nucleotides outside the gene matches: 5. The CDR3 covers 15 residues. The CDR3 here is CASSVATSGVYEQFF. The CDR3 nucleotides read TGTGCCAGCAGCGTAGCTACTAGCGGGGTGTATGAGCAGTTCTTC.

The rearrangement joins TRBV30 to TRBJ1-3, with 8 nucleotides matching TRBD1. CDR1 is GTSNPN and CDR2 is SVGIG in the germline V gene (reference sequence). The J segment lost 7 bases and the V segment lost 2 bases, leaving 7 bases of the junction unmatched. This CDR3 region has 14 residues. The CDR3 reads CAWSPWQGANTIYF. The DNA of the CDR3 is TGTGCCTGGAGTCCATGGCAGGGGGCTAACACCATATATTTT.

V usage is TRBV5-1 and J usage is TRBJ1-2; 8 positions match TRBD1. Germline V gene lookup returns CDR1 SGHRS and CDR2 YFSETQ. This CDR3 is built from 12 residues. V lost 4 bases and J lost 7; bases outside the gene matches: 3. CDR3 nucleotide sequence: TGCGCCAGCAGCGTGGACAGGGCTGGCTACACCTTC. Encoded protein: CASSVDRAGYTF.

The rearrangement joins TRBV29-1 to TRBJ2-3, with 8 bases matching TRBD1. Germline CDR1 SQVTM, CDR2 ANQGSEA. V gave up 3 bases and J gave up 10 bases; unmatched junction bases: 3. CDR3 length: 11 residues. The DNA for the CDR3 is TGCAGCGTTGACAAGACAGGGGCGCAGTATTTT. Residues: CSVDKTGAQYF.

This clone was found once. The genes are TRBV10-3 and TRBJ1-3; no definite D call. CDR1 and CDR2 (germline): ENHRY, SYGVKD. This CDR3 is built from 15 residues. V gave up 2 bases and J gave up 0 bases, with 8 bases separating them. CDR3 sequence reads: CAISEAGSSGNTIYF. The CDR3 region has the DNA TGTGCCATCAGTGAGGCGGGTTCCTCTGGAAACACCATATATTTT.

In DNA, the CDR3 is TGTGCCAGCAGCGTCCGGGACAGGGTTACCGGGGAGCTGTTTTTT. It translates to CASSVRDRVTGELFF. The gene calls are TRBV9 and TRBJ2-2; TRBD1 agrees at 9 bases. V gave up 2 bases and J gave up 5 bases; unmatched junction bases: 4. This CDR3 contains 15 residues. Germline CDR1 and CDR2: SGDLS and YYNGEE.

CDR3 sequence: CASSHEGGLAGVVTDTQYF. CDR3 nucleotide sequence: TGCGCCAGCAGCCACGAGGGGGGACTAGCGGGAGTGGTTACAGATACGCAGTATTTT. The chain couples TRBV4-1 to TRBJ2-3, with TRBD2 matching over 14 bases. The CDR3 loop spans 19 amino acids. Germline values: CDR1 MGHRA, CDR2 YSYEKL. J gave up 3 bases and V 3 bases, and 11 bases lay outside the gene matches.

The gene calls are TRBV11-3 and TRBJ2-1; perhaps TRBD2 as D (6 bases). CDR1 is SGHNT, CDR2 YENEEA, per germline. V gave up 1 base and J gave up 9 bases, with 13 bases separating them. CDR3 length: 14 residues. DNA for the CDR3: TGTGCCAGCAGCTTAGTTGGTTTGGGGGGTGAGCAGTTCTTC. It translates to CASSLVGLGGEQFF. Full variable domain (rest looked up from reference TRBV11-3 and TRBJ2-1): EAGVVQSPRYKIIEKKQPVAFWCNPISGHNTLYWYLQNLGQGPELLIRYENEEAVDDSQLPKDRFSAERLKGVDSTLKIQPAELGDSAVYLCASSLVGLGGEQFFGPGTRLTVL.

The chain uses TRBV18 and TRBJ1-3, with 7 bases aligning to TRBD1. The V segment lost 3 bases and the J segment 3 bases; nucleotides outside the gene matches: 2. Germline V gene data show CDR1 as KGHSH and CDR2 as LQKENI. CDR3 length equals 14 residues. The CDR3 sequence: CASSPGTDGNTIYF. DNA of the CDR3: TGTGCCAGCTCACCCGGGACAGATGGAAACACCATATATTTT.

V and J are TRBV6-1 and TRBJ2-1; D gene ambiguous. This CDR3 has 11 amino acids. V was trimmed by 4 bases and J by 7 bases, leaving 5 bases between them. From germline, CDR1 is MNHNS and CDR2 SASEGT. CDR3 region: CASSVVNEQFF. DNA of the CDR3: TGTGCCAGCAGTGTCGTTAATGAGCAGTTCTTC.

The CDR3 DNA follows: TGTGCCAGTAATAAAAACAGAGCCTCTGAAGCTTTCTTT. This gives the protein CASNKNRASEAFF. V and J are TRBV2 and TRBJ1-1; unclear D gene. The CDR3 loop spans 13 amino acids. The germline V gene has CDR1 SNHLY and CDR2 FYNNEI. Trimming took 9 bases from V and 6 from J, leaving 17 bases between them.

In its sample, this clone ranks as medium-sized. This chain joins TRBV10-3 and TRBJ2-7; the D is unclear. CDR1 ENHRY and CDR2 SYGVKD come from the germline V gene. The CDR3 loop spans 12 amino acids. The germline V and J ends were trimmed by 0 bases and 3 bases, with 3 bases remaining between them. CDR3 residues: CAISESGYEQYF. As DNA, the CDR3 is TGTGCCATCAGTGAGTCCGGCTACGAGCAGTACTTC.

V usage is TRBV6-1 and J usage is TRBJ2-1, with 9 bases fitting TRBD1. The length of the CDR3 is 14 residues. CDR1 and CDR2 from the germline V gene are MNHNS and SASEGT. J lost 9 bases, V lost 6 bases, and 9 bases had no gene match. Here the CDR3 reads CASRGGQGIGEQFF. CDR3 nucleotide sequence: TGTGCCAGCAGGGGGGGACAGGGTATCGGTGAGCAGTTCTTC.

The gene calls are TRBV30 and TRBJ2-3, with TRBD2 matching 13 bases. CDR3 length: 15 residues. V was clipped by 3 bases and J by 1 base; unmatched bases: 1. The V gene's germline CDR1 is GTSNPN and CDR2 SVGIG (reference sequence). The CDR3: CAWRGLAGRTDTQYF. Written as DNA, the CDR3 is TGTGCCTGGAGGGGACTAGCGGGACGCACAGATACGCAGTATTTT.

This clone appeared once. The chain joins TRBV30 to TRBJ2-1, with D possibly being TRBD2 (6 bases). CDR3 size: 13 residues. V lost 3 bases and J 8 bases, leaving 14 bases between the germline ends. Germline V CDR1 and CDR2: GTSNPN, SVGIG (reference sequence). CDR3 coding DNA: TGTGCCTGGAGAGTAAGCTGGGGGGATGAGCAGTTCTTC. This translates into CAWRVSWGDEQFF.

The chain combines TRBV9 with TRBJ2-7; TRBD2 matches 9 bases. The germline V gene has CDR1 SGDLS and CDR2 YYNGEE. Germline trimming cut 0 bases from V and 4 bases from J; bases unmatched to any gene: 8. This CDR3 is built from 16 residues. CDR3 DNA: TGTGCCAGCAGCGTAGAACCTAGCGGGAAGGTATACGAGCAGTACTTC. Its protein product is CASSVEPSGKVYEQYF.

The chain combines TRBV5-5 with TRBJ1-5; D is undetermined. Trimming removed 0 bases from V and 6 bases from J, with 13 bases in between. This CDR3 spans 15 amino acids. The germline V gene encodes CDR1 SGHKS and CDR2 YYEKEE (reference sequence). CDR3 protein: CASSLARLEGQPQHF. DNA of the CDR3: TGTGCCAGCAGCTTGGCCAGACTGGAAGGTCAGCCCCAGCATTTT.

As DNA, the CDR3 is TGCGCCAGCAGCCAAGAGCGGGGGGCGTTGTCATACGAGCAGTACTTC. As protein: CASSQERGALSYEQYF. The V and J genes are TRBV4-1 and TRBJ2-7, with 8 bases lining up with TRBD2. The CDR3 contains 16 residues. Germline V lookup: CDR1 MGHRA, CDR2 YSYEKL. The V gene end was trimmed by 0 bases and the J gene end by 4 bases; junction bases not matched to a gene: 8.

There are a few counts of this clone. V is TRBV7-2 and J is TRBJ2-7, with 11 bases lining up with TRBD2. This CDR3 region has 16 residues. Germline loops: CDR1 SGHTA, CDR2 FQGNSA. V gave up 5 bases and J gave up 3 bases; unmatched junction bases: 9. The CDR3 coding sequence is TGTGCCAGCAGCATAACTAGCGGGGGTTTAGACTACGAGCAGTACTTC. Translated: CASSITSGGLDYEQYF.

Here the CDR3 reads CASSLDQGPSPSTYEQYF. The CDR3 nucleotides are TGTGCCAGCAGCTTAGATCAGGGTCCCAGCCCCTCCACCTACGAGCAGTACTTC. The J gene is TRBJ2-7, the V gene TRBV7-9; D might be TRBD1 (5 bases). The CDR3 consists of 18 residues. Germline V gene lookup returns CDR1 SEHNR and CDR2 FQNEAQ (reference sequence). V was trimmed by 1 base and J by 2 bases, leaving 21 bases between them. Supplemented by reference TRBV7-9 and TRBJ2-7, the full variable domain reads DTGVSQNPRHKITKRGQNVTFRCDPISEHNRLYWYRQTLGQGPEFLTYFQNEAQLEKSRLLSDRFSAERPKGSFSTLEIQRTEQGDSAMYLCASSLDQGPSPSTYEQYFGPGTRLTVT.

V gene TRBV5-1 combines with J gene TRBJ2-3; 14 bases are shared with TRBD2. The length of the CDR3 is 16 residues. With V trimmed by 3 bases and J by 4 bases, 4 bases remained unmatched. CDR1 is SGHRS and CDR2 is YFSETQ in the germline V gene. The CDR3 loop reads CASSSETSGGADTQYF. DNA for the CDR3: TGCGCCAGCAGCTCTGAGACTAGCGGGGGGGCAGATACGCAGTATTTT.

The rearrangement uses TRBV30 and TRBJ1-4; TRBD1 matches at 7 bases. In germline, CDR1 is GTSNPN, CDR2 SVGIG (reference sequence). The CDR3 length is 14 residues. Germline trimming cut 7 bases from V and 8 bases from J; bases unmatched to any gene: 13. CDR3 in DNA: TGTGCCTCCTCCAGGGGGGCAGGAAAAGAAAAACTGTTTTTT. Translated, it gives CASSRGAGKEKLFF.

This chain links TRBV6-1 with TRBJ1-1, with D maybe TRBD1 (5 bases). Germline V gene lookup returns CDR1 MNHNS and CDR2 SASEGT. The V end was cut by 4 bases, the J end by 6 bases, with 18 bases between. This CDR3 contains 15 residues. The CDR3 coding sequence is TGTGCCAGCAGTGCGGAGACAGTTCCTACCGCTGAAGCTTTCTTT. It is translated as CASSAETVPTAEAFF.